The present entry profiles one T cell receptor (beta chain) with its context. The entry originates in a study of T-cell reconstitution after alpha-beta-depleted transplantation in children. The CDR3 is 14 amino acids. Looked up from germline, CDR1 is LNHDA and CDR2 is SQIVND (reference sequence). The germline V and J ends were trimmed by 3 bases and 2 bases, with 9 bases remaining between them. A TCRbeta library incorporating unique molecular identifiers was prepared. TCRdb analysed the PCR reads with MiXCR anew, one entry per CDR3 protein. The sample carries about 500,000 distinct CDR3 sequences, approximately 32% recorded once.

This TCR derives from a human donor who donated a stem cell graft to a child with aplastic anemia. The input for sequencing was PBMCs from the stem cell graft donor, taken from the stem cell graft. The chain links TRBV19 to TRBJ2-3, with D uncertain. The CDR3 here is CASSISLLTDTQYF. The CDR3 DNA is TGTGCCAGTAGTATTTCCCTTCTCACAGATACGCAGTATTTT.